The T cell receptor (beta chain) described here comes from a study of T cells in Graves' hyperthyroidism and ophthalmopathy. This clonotype was seen only a few times. Germline CDR1 MNHEY, CDR2 SMNVEV (reference sequence). Losses at the gene ends were 6 bases for V and 8 bases for J; bases not matched to a gene: 9. The length of the CDR3 is 14 residues. RNA transcripts served as the template for amplifying TCR beta CDR3 regions. In the first-round RT-PCR of the TCR CDR3, the HTBI primer set was used. TCRdb called the multiplex PCR reads again in MiXCR, with one record for every CDR3 protein. The sample carries over 300,000 distinct CDR3 sequences, approximately 15% recorded once.

The sequence was obtained from a woman aged 60-70 years with Graves' hyperthyroidism. The sample comprised blood. V usage is TRBV27 and J usage is TRBJ1-4; TRBD1 matches 7 bases. CDR3 in DNA: TGTGCCAGCAGATCGGACAGGACTTTCGAAAAACTGTTTTTT. As protein: CASRSDRTFEKLFF. Looking up the rest from reference TRBV27 and TRBJ1-4 gives the full variable domain: EAQVTQNPRYLITVTGKKLTVTCSQNMNHEYMSWYRQDPGLGLRQIYYSMNVEVTDKGDVPEGYKVSRKEKRNFPLILESPSPNQTSLYFCASRSDRTFEKLFFGSGTQLSVL.